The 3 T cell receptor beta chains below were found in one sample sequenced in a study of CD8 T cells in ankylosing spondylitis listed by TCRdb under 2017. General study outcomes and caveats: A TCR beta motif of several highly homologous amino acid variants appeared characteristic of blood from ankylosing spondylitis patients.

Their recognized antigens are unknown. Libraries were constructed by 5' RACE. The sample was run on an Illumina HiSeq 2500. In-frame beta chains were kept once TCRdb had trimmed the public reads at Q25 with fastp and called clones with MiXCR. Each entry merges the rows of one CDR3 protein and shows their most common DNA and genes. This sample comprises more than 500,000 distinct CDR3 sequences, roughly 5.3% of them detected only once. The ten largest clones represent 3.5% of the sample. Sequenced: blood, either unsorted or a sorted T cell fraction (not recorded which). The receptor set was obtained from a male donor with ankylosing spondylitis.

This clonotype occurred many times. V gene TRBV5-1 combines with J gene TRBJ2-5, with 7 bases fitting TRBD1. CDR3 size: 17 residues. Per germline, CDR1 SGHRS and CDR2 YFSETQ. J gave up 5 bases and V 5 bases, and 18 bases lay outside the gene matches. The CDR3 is CASSRTGRTGKVETQYF. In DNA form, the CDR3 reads TGCGCCAGCAGTAGGACAGGACGGACGGGTAAAGTGGAGACCCAGTACTTC.

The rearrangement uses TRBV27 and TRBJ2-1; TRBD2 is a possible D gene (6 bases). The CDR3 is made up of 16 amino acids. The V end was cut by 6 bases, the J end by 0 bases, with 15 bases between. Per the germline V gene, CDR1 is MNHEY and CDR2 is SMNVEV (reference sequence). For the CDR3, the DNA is TGTGCCAGCAGGGAGGGACTTCCAAGCTCCTACAATGAGCAGTTCTTC. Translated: CASREGLPSSYNEQFF.

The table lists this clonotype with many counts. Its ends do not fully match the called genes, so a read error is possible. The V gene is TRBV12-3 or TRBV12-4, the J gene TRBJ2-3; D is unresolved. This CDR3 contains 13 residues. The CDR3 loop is CASSFGGSTSTGF. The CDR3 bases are TGTGCCAGCAGTTTTGGCGGTTCTACGAGTACGGGTTTT.